The TCR beta chain under discussion was sequenced for a study of Graves' ophthalmopathy and Graves' hyperthyroidism. All donors with ophthalmopathy were recorded as having moderate-to-severe activity, CAS ≥3, NOSPECS ≥4 and a duration under 3 months. PBMCs had their origin in fresh peripheral blood (more than 9.5 ml). RNA transcripts served as template for amplifying TCR beta CDR3 sequences. Second-round multiplex PCR came after first-round RT-PCR with HTBI primers. TCRdb re-called the multiplex PCR reads through MiXCR, storing one row per CDR3 protein. Altogether tens of thousands of distinct CDR3 sequences are present, approximately 52% being singletons, with the ten largest covering 4.7%. CDR1 MNHNS and CDR2 SASEGT come from the germline V gene. J gave up 8 bases and V 5 bases, and 4 bases lay outside the gene matches. CDR3 length: 14 amino acids. This clonotype has ten or more counts. The antigen remains unidentified.

Findings and limits, study-wide: Progression of ophthalmopathy was predicted by the model with around 68% sensitivity and around 72% specificity. Most thyroid clonotypes expanded beyond 0.001 frequency were also found in blood.

Sequences were obtained from peripheral blood. This clonotype was sampled from an adult woman with Graves' ophthalmopathy. The rearrangement uses TRBV6-1 and TRBJ1-6; 9 bases align to TRBD1. This CDR3 reads CASSQDRGYSPLHF. The DNA for the CDR3 is TGTGCCAGCAGTCAGGACAGGGGCTATTCACCCCTCCACTTT.